This TCR beta chain derives from a study of T cell responses to AZD1222 COVID-19 vaccine. The CDR3 runs 12 residues. Germline V CDR1 and CDR2: SEHNR, FQNEAQ (reference sequence). Trimming removed 7 bases from V and 3 bases from J, with 9 bases in between. Libraries were prepared by immunoSEQ multiplex PCR; TCRdb keeps only in-frame clonotypes and omits some of them. The sample carries 95,000 to 130,000 clones, 70% to 90% recorded once. Source: peripheral blood, taken on day 0 of MenACWY control vaccination. V usage is TRBV7-9 and J usage is TRBJ1-1, with D possibly TRBD1 on 5 matching bases. The source of this sequence is an adult in good health. The CDR3 coding sequence is TGTGCCAGCACAGGGACGGACACTGAAGCTTTCTTT. Translating it yields CASTGTDTEAFF.